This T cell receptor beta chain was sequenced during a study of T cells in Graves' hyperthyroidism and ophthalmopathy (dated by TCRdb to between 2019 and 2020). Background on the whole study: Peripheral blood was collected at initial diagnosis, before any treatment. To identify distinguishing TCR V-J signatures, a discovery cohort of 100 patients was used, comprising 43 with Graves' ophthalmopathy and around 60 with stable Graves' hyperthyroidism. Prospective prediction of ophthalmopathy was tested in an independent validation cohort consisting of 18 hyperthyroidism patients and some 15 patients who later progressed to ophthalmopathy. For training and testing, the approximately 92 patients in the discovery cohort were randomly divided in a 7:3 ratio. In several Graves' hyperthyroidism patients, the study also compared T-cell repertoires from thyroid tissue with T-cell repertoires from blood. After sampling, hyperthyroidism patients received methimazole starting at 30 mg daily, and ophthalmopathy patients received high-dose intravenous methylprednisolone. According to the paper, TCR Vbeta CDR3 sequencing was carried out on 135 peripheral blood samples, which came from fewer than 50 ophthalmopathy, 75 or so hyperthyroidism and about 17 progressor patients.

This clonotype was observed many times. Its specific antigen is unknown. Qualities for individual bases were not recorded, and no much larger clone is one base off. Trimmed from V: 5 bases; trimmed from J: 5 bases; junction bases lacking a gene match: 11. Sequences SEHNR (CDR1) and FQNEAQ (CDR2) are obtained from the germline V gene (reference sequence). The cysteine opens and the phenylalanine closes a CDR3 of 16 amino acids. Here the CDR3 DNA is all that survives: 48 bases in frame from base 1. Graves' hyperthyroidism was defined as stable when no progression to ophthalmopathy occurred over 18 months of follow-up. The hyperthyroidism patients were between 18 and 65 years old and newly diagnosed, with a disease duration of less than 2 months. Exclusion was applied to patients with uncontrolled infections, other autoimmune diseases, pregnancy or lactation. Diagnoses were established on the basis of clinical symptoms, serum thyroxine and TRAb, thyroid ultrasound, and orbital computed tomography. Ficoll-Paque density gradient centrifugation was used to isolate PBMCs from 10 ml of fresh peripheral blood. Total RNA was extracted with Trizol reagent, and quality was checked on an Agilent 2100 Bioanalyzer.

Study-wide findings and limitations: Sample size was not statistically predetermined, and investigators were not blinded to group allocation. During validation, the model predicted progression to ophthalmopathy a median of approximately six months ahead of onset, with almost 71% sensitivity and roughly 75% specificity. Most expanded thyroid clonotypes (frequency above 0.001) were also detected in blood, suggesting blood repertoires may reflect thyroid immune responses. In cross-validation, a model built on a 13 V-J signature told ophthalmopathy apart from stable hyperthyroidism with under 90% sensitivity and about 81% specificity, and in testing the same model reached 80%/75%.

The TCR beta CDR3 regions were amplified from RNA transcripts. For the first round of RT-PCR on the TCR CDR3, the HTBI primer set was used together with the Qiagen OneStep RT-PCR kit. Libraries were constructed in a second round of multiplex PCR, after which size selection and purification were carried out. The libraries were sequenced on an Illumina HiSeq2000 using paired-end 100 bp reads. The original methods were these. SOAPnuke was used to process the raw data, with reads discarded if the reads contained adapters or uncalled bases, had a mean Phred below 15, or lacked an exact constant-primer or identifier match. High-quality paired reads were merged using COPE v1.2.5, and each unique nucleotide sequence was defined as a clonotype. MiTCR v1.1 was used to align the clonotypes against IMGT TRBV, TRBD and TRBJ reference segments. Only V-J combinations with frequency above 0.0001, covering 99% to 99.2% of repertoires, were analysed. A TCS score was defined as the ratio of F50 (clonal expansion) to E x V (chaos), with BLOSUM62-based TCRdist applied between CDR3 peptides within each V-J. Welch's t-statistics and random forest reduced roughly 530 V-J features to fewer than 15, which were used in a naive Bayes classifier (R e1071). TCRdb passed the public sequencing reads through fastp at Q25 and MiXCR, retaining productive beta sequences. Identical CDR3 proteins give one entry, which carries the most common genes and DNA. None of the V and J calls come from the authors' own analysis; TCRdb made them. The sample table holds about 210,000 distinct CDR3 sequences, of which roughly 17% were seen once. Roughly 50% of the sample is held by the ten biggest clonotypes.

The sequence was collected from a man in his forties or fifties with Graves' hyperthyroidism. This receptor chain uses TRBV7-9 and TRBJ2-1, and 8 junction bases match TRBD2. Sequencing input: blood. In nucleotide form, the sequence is TGTGCCAGCAGCCCCCCGAGAGCGGGAGTACACAATGAGCAGTTCTTC. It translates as CASSPPRAGVHNEQFF.